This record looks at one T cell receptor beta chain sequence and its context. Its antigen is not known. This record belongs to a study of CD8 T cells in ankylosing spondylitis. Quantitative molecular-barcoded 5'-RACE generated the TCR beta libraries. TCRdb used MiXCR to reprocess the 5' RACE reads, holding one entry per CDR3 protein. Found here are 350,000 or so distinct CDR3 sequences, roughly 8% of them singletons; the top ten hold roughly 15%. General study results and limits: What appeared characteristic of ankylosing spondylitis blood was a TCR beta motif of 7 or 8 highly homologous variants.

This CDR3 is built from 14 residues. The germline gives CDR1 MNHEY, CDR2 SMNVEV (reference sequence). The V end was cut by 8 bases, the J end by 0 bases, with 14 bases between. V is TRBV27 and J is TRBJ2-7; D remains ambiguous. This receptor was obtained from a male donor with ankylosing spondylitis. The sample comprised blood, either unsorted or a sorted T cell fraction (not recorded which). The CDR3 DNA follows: TGTGCCAGCGGACCTTGGACGGACTCCTACGAGCAGTACTTC. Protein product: CASGPWTDSYEQYF.